There are a few counts of the clone carrying this TCR beta chain. Via MiXCR, TCRdb re-called the RACE reads, giving one row per CDR3 protein. The repertoire consists of more than 55,000 distinct CDR3 sequences, with 8% to 10% occurring once and the leading ten covering 8% to 10%. The data were obtained in a study of human T cells and chemical hapten exposure. About the research overall: Affected patients, primarily female, had alopecia areata, totalis or universalis.

This sample's time point: pre-sensitization, week 0. Described treatment: therapeutic diphenylcyclopropenone sensitization with weekly scalp DPC. Venepuncture was done earlier than the placement of each patch test. Patients had alopecia, were aged 18 to 70, and were not pregnant. This CDR3 is built from 18 residues. Germline lookup yields CDR1 SGHNT and CDR2 YYREEE (reference sequence). V lost 2 bases to trimming and J lost 4 bases, with 24 bases between them. The specimen was whole blood, collected in connection with sensitization to the hapten diphenylcyclopropenone (DPC). This clonotype was obtained from a man aged 35 to 55 with alopecia areata. Some clones in this sample may be carry-over from other donors' samples. The gene calls are TRBV5-4 and TRBJ2-5; D is perhaps TRBD1 (6 bases). CDR3 region: CASSLAVGARDILETQYF. CDR3 DNA sequence: TGTGCCAGCAGCTTAGCCGTTGGCGCCCGGGACATTTTAGAGACCCAGTACTTC.